This T cell receptor beta chain originates from a study of blood T cell repertoires in COVID-19. The CDR3 extends over 14 amino acids. The germline gives CDR1 MNHNY, CDR2 SVGAGI (reference sequence). Trimming took 2 bases from V and 6 from J, leaving 11 bases between them. As handled by the study authors: Using reference gene primer amplification, nucleated cell counts were estimated. Sequencing used immunoSEQ multiplex PCR; TCRdb keeps in-frame clones, though not all of them. V and J calls and clone size are given by that table; D and trimming were obtained from the DNA. The table has 250,000 to 300,000 clones, roughly 89% seen once; the top ten hold 3.5% to 5%.

The sequence derives from a woman between 35 and 50 years old who had recovered from COVID-19. This chain connects TRBV6-6 to TRBJ1-5; a possible D gene is TRBD1 (6 bases). The sequenced sample was peripheral blood. In DNA form, the CDR3 reads TGTGCCAGCAGTTACCGTCAGGGGCGTCAGCCCCAGCATTTT. Its protein product is CASSYRQGRQPQHF.